There are a few counts of the clone carrying this TCR beta chain. This entry belongs to a study of human T cells and chemical hapten exposure. Single cDNA molecules in the library carried unique molecular identifiers attached during preparation. MiXCR, run by TCRdb on the RACE reads, gives a single entry per CDR3 protein. In the table there are about 42,000 distinct CDR3 sequences, more than 9% of which are singletons. Described time point: patch test 2, 6 weeks after DPC sensitization. The treatment is: therapeutic diphenylcyclopropenone sensitization with weekly scalp DPC. Unfractionated whole blood yielded the extracted total RNA. The V and J ends lost 5 bases and 7 bases respectively, with 20 bases between them. This CDR3 spans 15 amino acids. Germline CDR1 reads LNHNV; CDR2 reads YYDKDF (reference sequence).

The genes are TRBV15 and TRBJ1-1; D is ambiguous. This clonotype originated in a woman in her twenties or thirties with alopecia areata. Some clones in this sample may be carry-over from other donors' samples. Sample: whole blood, taken in connection with sensitization to the hapten diphenylcyclopropenone (DPC). The CDR3 DNA reads TGTGCCACCAGCGAACGGGCCATGTACCCCCTTGAAGCTTTCTTT. Amino acids: CATSERAMYPLEAFF. The full variable domain, in which reference TRBV15 and TRBJ1-1 provide the parts outside the CDR3, is DAMVIQNPRYQVTQFGKPVTLSCSQTLNHNVMYWYQQKSSQAPKLLFHYYDKDFNNEADTPDNFQSRRPNTSFCFLDIRSPGLGDTAMYLCATSERAMYPLEAFFGQGTRLTVV.